This T cell receptor beta chain was sequenced in a study of shared clonotypes between healthy human individuals. It was CD45RO-negative cells, positively selected for CCR7, that made up naive CD8 cells, with terminally differentiated effector memory CD45RA+ cells excluded. Donors comprised healthy HIV-negative adults lacking recent acute infections or vaccinations. General study points: Clonotypes that were shared across a few donors made up approximately 5% of naive CD4 clonotypes. The donor pool, a small one, limited the genetic and exposure-history diversity represented. Sharing of clonotypes among donors was expected to vary with sequencing depth.

The germline V gene encodes CDR1 SGHTA and CDR2 FQGNSA. V lost 0 bases and J lost 4, with 9 bases in between. The CDR3 consists of 14 residues. Generated by immunoSEQ multiplex PCR, the TCRdb table keeps only in-frame clones and is missing some. Of about 2.2 million clones listed, 85% to 95% are singletons. This clone was seen just once. Antigen unknown. This chain links TRBV7-2 with TRBJ1-2; TRBD1 might be the D (5 bases). The TCR comes from a young man in good health. Some clones in this sample may be carry-over from other donors' samples. The sequenced material came from naive CD8+ T cells from PBMCs. The CDR3 DNA is TGTGCCAGCAGCTTAGCGCTCAGGGCCTATGGCTACACCTTC. Translation: CASSLALRAYGYTF.